The present entry profiles one T cell receptor (beta chain) with its context. Its antigen is as yet unknown. A much larger clone differs by one base, so this may be a read error. The record originates from a study of read filtering for tumor transcriptome and immune sequencing. Study overall: Mean patient age was roughly 70 years, range 47 to 80; 17 male, more than 11 female. Regarding the study as a whole: Correlation between methods rose after single-read clonotypes were removed.

From roughly 390 ng of RNA, a library with molecular barcoded alpha/delta and beta/gamma adaptors was made. TCRdb ran MiXCR on the reads and lists one entry per CDR3 protein. This sample yields roughly 59,000 distinct CDR3 sequences, of which roughly a fifth are seen a single time; around 9.9% belongs to the top ten. This CDR3 comprises 15 residues. CDR1 LGHDT and CDR2 YNNKEL come from the germline V gene (reference sequence). The sequence was collected from a donor at least 40 years old with multiple myeloma. Sequenced: a population of CD138-negative cells sorted from bone marrow. The chain couples TRBV3-1 to TRBJ2-7; 7 nucleotides line up with TRBD2. Written as DNA, the CDR3 is TGTGCCAGCGGCCAAATCGGCGGGGGAGCTTACGAGCAGTACTTC. Its protein is CASGQIGGGAYEQYF.